This note documents a single T cell receptor beta chain sequence. No antigen is known for it. Other DNA sequences in this sample translate to the same CDR3. Autoimmune disease history or systemic immunosuppression barred patients. This sample was taken from a study of OX40 agonist ivuxolimab in advanced cancers. Points from the study as a whole: Averaged across samples, CD8+ T cells carried more expanded clones than CD4+ did.

The data were produced by immunoSEQ multiplex PCR, yet TCRdb's version contains in-frame clones alone and is incomplete. The sample records roughly 65,000 clones, around 88% being singletons. The sample here was CD4+ or CD8+ T cells sorted from blood, taken in a trial of the OX40 agonist ivuxolimab. The sequence came from an adult with an advanced solid tumor such as melanoma, head and neck, liver or kidney cancer.

CDR3 coding DNA: TGTGCCTGGAGTCTTAAGGGGGCGGGGGGGGTCTCACCCCTCCACTTT. Its protein product is CAWSLKGAGGVSPLHF. The V and J genes are TRBV30 and TRBJ1-6, with 7 bases lining up with TRBD1. From germline, CDR1 is GTSNPN and CDR2 SVGIG (reference sequence). This CDR3 is 16 amino acids long. The ends lost 2 bases at V and 10 bases at J; junction bases unmatched: 14.